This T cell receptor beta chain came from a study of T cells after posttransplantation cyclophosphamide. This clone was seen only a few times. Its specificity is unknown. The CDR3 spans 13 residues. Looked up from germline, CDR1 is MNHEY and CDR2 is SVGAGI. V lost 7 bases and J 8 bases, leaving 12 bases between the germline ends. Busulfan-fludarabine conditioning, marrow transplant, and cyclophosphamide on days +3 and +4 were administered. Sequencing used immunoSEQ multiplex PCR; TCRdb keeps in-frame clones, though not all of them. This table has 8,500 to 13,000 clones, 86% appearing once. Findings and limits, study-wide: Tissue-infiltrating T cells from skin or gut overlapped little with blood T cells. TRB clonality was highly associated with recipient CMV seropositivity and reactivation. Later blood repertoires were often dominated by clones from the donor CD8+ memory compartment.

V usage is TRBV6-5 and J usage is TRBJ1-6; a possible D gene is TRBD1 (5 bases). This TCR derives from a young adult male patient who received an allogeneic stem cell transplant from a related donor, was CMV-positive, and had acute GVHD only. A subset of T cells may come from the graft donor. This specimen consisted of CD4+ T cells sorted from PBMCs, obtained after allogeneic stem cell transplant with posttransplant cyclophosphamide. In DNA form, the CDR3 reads TGTGCCAGCAATGCCAGGGTTGATTCACCCCTCCACTTT. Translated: CASNARVDSPLHF.